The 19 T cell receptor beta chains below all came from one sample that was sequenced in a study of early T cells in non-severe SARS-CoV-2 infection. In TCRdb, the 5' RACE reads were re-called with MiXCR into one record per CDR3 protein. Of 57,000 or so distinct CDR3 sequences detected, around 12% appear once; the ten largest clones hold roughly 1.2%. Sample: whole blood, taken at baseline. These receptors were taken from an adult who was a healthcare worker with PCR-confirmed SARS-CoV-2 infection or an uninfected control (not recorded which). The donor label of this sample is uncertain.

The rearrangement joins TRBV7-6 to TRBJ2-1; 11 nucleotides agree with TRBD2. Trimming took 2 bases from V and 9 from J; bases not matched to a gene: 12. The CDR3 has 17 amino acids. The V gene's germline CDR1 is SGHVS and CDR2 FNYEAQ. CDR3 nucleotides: TGTGCCAGCAGCTTAATTTTCGCTAGCGGGGGGAAGACTGAGCAGTTCTTC. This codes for CASSLIFASGGKTEQFF. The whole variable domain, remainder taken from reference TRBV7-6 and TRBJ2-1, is GAGVSQSPRYKVTKRGQDVALRCDPISGHVSLYWYRQALGQGPEFLTYFNYEAQQDKSGLPNDRFSAERPEGSISTLTIQRTEQRDSAMYRCASSLIFASGGKTEQFFGPGTRLTVL.

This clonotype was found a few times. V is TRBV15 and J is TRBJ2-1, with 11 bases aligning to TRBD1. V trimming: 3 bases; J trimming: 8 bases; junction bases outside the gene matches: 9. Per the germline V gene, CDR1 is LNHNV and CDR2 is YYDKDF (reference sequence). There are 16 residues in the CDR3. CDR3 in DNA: TGTGCCACCAGCAGTACCCCGGGACAGGGGGTCGATGAGCAGTTCTTC. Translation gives CATSSTPGQGVDEQFF.

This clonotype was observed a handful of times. CDR3 in amino acids: CASSHGLAGIGELFF. The CDR3 DNA reads as TGCGCCAGCAGCCACGGACTAGCGGGGATCGGGGAGCTGTTTTTT. The chain has TRBV4-1 and TRBJ2-2, with 12 positions matching TRBD2. The CDR3 contains 15 residues. The junction had 3 bases not matched to a gene; V was cut back by 3 bases and J by 7 bases. Germline lookup yields CDR1 MGHRA and CDR2 YSYEKL.

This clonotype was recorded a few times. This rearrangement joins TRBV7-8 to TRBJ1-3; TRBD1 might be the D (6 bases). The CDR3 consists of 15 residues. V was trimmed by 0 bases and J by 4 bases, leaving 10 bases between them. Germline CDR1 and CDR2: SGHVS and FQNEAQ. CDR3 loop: CASSLAPTGGNTIYF. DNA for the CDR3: TGTGCCAGCAGCTTAGCCCCTACAGGGGGAAACACCATATATTTT.

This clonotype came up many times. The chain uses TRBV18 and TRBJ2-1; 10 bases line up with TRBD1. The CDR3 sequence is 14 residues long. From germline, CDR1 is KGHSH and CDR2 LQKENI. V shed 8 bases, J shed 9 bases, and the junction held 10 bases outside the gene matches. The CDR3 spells CASHPGQGKGEQFF. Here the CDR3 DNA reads TGTGCCAGCCACCCGGGACAGGGGAAGGGTGAGCAGTTCTTC.

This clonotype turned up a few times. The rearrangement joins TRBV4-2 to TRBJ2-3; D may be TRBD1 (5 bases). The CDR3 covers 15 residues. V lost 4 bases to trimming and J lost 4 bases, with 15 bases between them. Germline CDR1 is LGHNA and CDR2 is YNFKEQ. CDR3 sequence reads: CASSPAGFLPDTQYF. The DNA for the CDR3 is TGTGCCAGCAGCCCGGCAGGGTTCCTCCCAGATACGCAGTATTTT.

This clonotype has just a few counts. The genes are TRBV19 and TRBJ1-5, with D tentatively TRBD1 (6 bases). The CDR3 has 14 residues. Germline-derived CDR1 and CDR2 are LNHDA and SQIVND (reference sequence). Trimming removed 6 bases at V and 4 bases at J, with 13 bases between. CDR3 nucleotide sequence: TGTGCCAGTAGGATACAAACAGGGAATCAGCCCCAGCATTTT. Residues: CASRIQTGNQPQHF.

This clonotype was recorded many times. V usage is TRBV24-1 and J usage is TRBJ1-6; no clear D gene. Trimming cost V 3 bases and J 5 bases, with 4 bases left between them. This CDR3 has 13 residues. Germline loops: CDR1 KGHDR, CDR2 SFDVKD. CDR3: CATSDRDNSPLHF. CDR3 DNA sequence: TGTGCCACCAGTGATCGGGATAATTCACCCCTCCACTTT.

CDR3 nucleotides: TGTGCCAGCAGCGTAAAGGGTATAGGACAGAGCTCTGGGGCCAACGTCCTGACTTTC. It encodes CASSVKGIGQSSGANVLTF. The rearrangement links TRBV7-6 to TRBJ2-6, with a tentative D call TRBD1 (6 bases). The CDR3 spans 19 residues. Looked up from germline, CDR1 is SGHVS and CDR2 is FNYEAQ. V was shortened by 5 bases and J by 0 bases, with 20 bases between the two germline ends. The whole variable domain, remainder taken from reference TRBV7-6 and TRBJ2-6, is GAGVSQSPRYKVTKRGQDVALRCDPISGHVSLYWYRQALGQGPEFLTYFNYEAQQDKSGLPNDRFSAERPEGSISTLTIQRTEQRDSAMYRCASSVKGIGQSSGANVLTFGAGSRLTVL.

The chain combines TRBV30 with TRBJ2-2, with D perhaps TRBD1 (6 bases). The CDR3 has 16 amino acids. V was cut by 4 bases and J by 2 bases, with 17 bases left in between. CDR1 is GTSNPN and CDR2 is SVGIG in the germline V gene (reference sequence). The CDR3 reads CAWTRQGHDNTGELFF. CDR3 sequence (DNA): TGTGCCTGGACTCGTCAGGGACACGATAACACCGGGGAGCTGTTTTTT.

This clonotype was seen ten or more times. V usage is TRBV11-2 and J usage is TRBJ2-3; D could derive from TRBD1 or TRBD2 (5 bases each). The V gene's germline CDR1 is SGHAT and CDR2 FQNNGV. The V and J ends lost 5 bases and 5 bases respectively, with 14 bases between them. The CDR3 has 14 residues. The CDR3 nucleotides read TGTGCCAGCAGCCGGCCGGGGCTTGGAGATACGCAGTATTTT. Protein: CASSRPGLGDTQYF.

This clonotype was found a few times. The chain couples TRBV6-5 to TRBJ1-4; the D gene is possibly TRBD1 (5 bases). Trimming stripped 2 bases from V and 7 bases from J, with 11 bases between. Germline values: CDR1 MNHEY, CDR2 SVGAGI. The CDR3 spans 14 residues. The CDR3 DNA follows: TGTGCCAGCAGTTACGGGGGACTAGGTGAAAAACTGTTTTTT. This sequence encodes CASSYGGLGEKLFF.

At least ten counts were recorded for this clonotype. Here the CDR3 reads CASAAWGQYNSPLHF. Here the CDR3 DNA reads TGTGCCAGCGCCGCCTGGGGACAATATAATTCACCCCTCCACTTT. V and J are TRBV6-2 or TRBV6-3 and TRBJ1-6, with D possibly being TRBD1 (6 bases). Per germline, CDR1 MNHEY and CDR2 SVGEGT. V gave up 8 bases and J gave up 4 bases, with 15 bases separating them. The CDR3 extends over 15 amino acids.

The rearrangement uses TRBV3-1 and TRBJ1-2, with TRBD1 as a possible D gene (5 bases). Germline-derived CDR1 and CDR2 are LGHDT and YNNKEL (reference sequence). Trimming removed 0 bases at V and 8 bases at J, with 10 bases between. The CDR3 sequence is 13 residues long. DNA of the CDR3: TGTGCCAGCAGCCAAGATACAGGCTACGGCTACACCTTC. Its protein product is CASSQDTGYGYTF.

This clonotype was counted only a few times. The CDR3: CSAKGTGNTQYF. The DNA for the CDR3 is TGCAGTGCTAAGGGGACAGGAAATACGCAGTATTTT. This chain links TRBV20-1 with TRBJ2-3; 8 nucleotides line up with TRBD1. Germline V gives CDR1 DFQATT, CDR2 SNEGSKA (reference sequence). The CDR3 length is 12 residues. V was pared by 4 bases and J by 7 bases, with 4 bases of the junction left unmatched.

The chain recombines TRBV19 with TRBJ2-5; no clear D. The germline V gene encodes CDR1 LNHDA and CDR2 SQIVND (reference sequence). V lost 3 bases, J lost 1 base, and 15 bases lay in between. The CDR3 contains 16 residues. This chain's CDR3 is CASSISPGSVQETQYF. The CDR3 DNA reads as TGTGCCAGTAGTATTTCCCCAGGATCGGTCCAAGAGACCCAGTACTTC.

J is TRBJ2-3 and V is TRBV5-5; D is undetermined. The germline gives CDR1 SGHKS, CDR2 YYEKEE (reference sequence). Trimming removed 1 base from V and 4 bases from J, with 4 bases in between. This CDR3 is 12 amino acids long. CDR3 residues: CASSLISDTQYF. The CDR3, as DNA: TGTGCCAGCAGCTTGATTTCAGATACGCAGTATTTT.

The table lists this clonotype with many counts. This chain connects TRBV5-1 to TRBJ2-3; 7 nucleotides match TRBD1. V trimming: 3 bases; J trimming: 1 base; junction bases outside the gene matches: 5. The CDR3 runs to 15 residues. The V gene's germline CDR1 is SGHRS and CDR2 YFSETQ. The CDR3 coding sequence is TGCGCCAGCAGCTCCCAGGGGGTTGGCACAGATACGCAGTATTTT. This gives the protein CASSSQGVGTDTQYF. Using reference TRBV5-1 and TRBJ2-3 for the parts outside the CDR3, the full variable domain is KAGVTQTPRYLIKTRGQQVTLSCSPISGHRSVSWYQQTPGQGLQFLFEYFSETQRNKGNFPGRFSGRQFSNSRSEMNVSTLELGDSALYLCASSSQGVGTDTQYFGPGTRLTVL.

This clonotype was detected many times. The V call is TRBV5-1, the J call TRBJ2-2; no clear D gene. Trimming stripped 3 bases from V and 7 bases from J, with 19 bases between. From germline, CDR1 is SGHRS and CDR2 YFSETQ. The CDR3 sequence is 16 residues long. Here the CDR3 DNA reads TGCGCCAGCAGCTCCTTCGTAGGGCCGCGGCACGGGGAGCTGTTTTTT. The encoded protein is CASSSFVGPRHGELFF.